Listed here are 10 T cell receptor beta chains from one sample, sequenced in a study of response to subunit inactivated influenza vaccine. TCRdb re-derived calls from the RT-PCR reads in MiXCR, one entry per CDR3 protein. The table records around 760,000 distinct CDR3 sequences, about 15% of them present only once. The sequencing here drew on PBMCs from blood, taken 14 to 15 days before vaccination. The receptor source for this set is a man aged 50-59 years who received an inactivated influenza vaccine.

CDR3 sequence reads: CASSLDASVGTGELFF. DNA for the CDR3: TGTGCCAGCAGCTTAGACGCTAGCGTGGGAACCGGGGAGCTGTTTTTT. This chain links TRBV11-2 with TRBJ2-2, with D possibly being TRBD2 (6 bases). V was shortened by 0 bases and J by 5 bases, with 13 bases between the two germline ends. The CDR3 has 16 amino acids. The V gene's germline CDR1 is SGHAT and CDR2 FQNNGV.

This clonotype appeared a few times. The V call is TRBV7-2, the J call TRBJ2-2; 9 nucleotides agree with TRBD1. Germline CDR1 SGHTA, CDR2 FQGNSA. The CDR3 has 15 residues. V lost 3 bases, J lost 5 bases, and 4 bases stayed unmatched. CDR3 residues: CASSFPTGGTGELFF. The DNA for the CDR3 is TGTGCCAGCAGCTTCCCGACAGGGGGAACCGGGGAGCTGTTTTTT. The variable domain in full, completed from reference TRBV7-2 and TRBJ2-2, reads GAGVSQSPSNKVTEKGKDVELRCDPISGHTALYWYRQSLGQGLEFLIYFQGNSAPDKSGLPSDRFSAERTGGSVSTLTIQRTQQEDSAVYLCASSFPTGGTGELFFGEGSRLTVL.

The chain employs TRBV7-8 and TRBJ2-3; D could derive from TRBD1 or TRBD2 (7 bases each). V shed 1 base and J shed 4 bases, with 18 bases lying between them. The CDR3 is 17 amino acids. CDR1 is SGHVS, CDR2 FQNEAQ, per germline. The CDR3 loop reads CASSLGVNRGGADTQYF. The DNA of the CDR3 is TGTGCCAGCAGCTTAGGGGTGAACAGGGGAGGGGCAGATACGCAGTATTTT.

This clonotype was observed a handful of times. V and J are TRBV19 and TRBJ2-1, with unresolved D. Germline CDR1 and CDR2: LNHDA and SQIVND (reference sequence). Trimming stripped 4 bases from V and 7 bases from J, with 17 bases between. The CDR3 has 15 amino acids. CDR3 sequence reads: CASSKTPLGWNEQFF. Here the CDR3 DNA reads TGTGCCAGTAGTAAAACTCCCCTCGGCTGGAATGAGCAGTTCTTC.

Regarding this clonotype: This could be a read error, since a much larger clone is one nucleotide away. The chain recombines TRBV4-2 with TRBJ1-1; 10 nucleotides match TRBD1. Germline V gene data show CDR1 as LGHNA and CDR2 as YNFKEQ. The V segment lost 4 bases and the J segment 3 bases; nucleotides outside the gene matches: 5. CDR3 length: 15 amino acids. CDR3 sequence (DNA): TGTGCCAGCAGCCGACCGGGACAGGGGTACACTGAAGCTTTCTTT. Residues: CASSRPGQGYTEAFF.

This clonotype was counted only a few times. J is TRBJ2-5 and V is TRBV10-2; no firm D call. V was cut by 7 bases and J by 2 bases, with 11 bases left in between. The CDR3 spans 13 residues. The germline CDR1 and CDR2 sequences are WSHSY and SAAADI. This CDR3 reads CASTPWAQETQYF. CDR3 DNA: TGCGCCAGCACCCCCTGGGCACAAGAGACCCAGTACTTC.

This clonotype has a handful of counts. The chain uses TRBV6-6 and TRBJ1-5; D remains unclear. The CDR3 covers 13 residues. The V and J ends lost 7 bases and 0 bases respectively, with 7 bases between them. Germline loops: CDR1 MNHNY, CDR2 SVGAGI (reference sequence). The CDR3 reads CASNADSNQPQHF. The CDR3 DNA reads as TGTGCCAGCAACGCAGATAGCAATCAGCCCCAGCATTTT.

The rearrangement uses TRBV7-9 and TRBJ2-1; D not certain. The CDR3 length is 13 residues. Germline values: CDR1 SEHNR, CDR2 FQNEAQ (reference sequence). V lost 1 base, J lost 4 bases, and 5 bases lay in between. CDR3 loop: CASSLDAYNEQFF. The CDR3 coding sequence is TGTGCCAGCAGCTTAGACGCGTACAATGAGCAGTTCTTC.

The rearrangement links TRBV21-1 to TRBJ1-1; the table's D gene call, TRBD1, was not cross checked with the DNA. TRBV21-1 constitutes a pseudogene. This CDR3 is 17 amino acids long. The CDR3 DNA follows: TGTGCCAGCAGCGAAGGTTTGACAGGGGGCCTGCGGACTGAAGCTTTCTTT. Translation: CASSEGLTGGLRTEAFF.

The chain links TRBV2 to TRBJ2-7, with D uncertain. The V end lost 2 bases, the J end lost 6 bases, and 8 bases lay between the germline ends. This CDR3 has 12 amino acids. Per germline, CDR1 SNHLY and CDR2 FYNNEI. The CDR3 sequence: CASSEPKGEQYF. CDR3 bases: TGTGCCAGCAGTGAACCTAAAGGCGAGCAGTACTTC.